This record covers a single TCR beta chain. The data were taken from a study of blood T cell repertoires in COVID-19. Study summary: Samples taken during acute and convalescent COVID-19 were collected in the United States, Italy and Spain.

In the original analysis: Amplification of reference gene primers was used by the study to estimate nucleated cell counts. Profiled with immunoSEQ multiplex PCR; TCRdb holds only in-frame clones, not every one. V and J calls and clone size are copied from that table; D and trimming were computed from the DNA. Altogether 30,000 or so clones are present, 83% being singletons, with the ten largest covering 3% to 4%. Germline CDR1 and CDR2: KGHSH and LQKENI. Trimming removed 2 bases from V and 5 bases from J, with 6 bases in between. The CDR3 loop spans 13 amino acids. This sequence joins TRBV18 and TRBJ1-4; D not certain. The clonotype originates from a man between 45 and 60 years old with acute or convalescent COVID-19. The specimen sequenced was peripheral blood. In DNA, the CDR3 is TGTGCCAGCTCACCAACGAGAAATGAAAAACTGTTTTTT. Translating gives CASSPTRNEKLFF.